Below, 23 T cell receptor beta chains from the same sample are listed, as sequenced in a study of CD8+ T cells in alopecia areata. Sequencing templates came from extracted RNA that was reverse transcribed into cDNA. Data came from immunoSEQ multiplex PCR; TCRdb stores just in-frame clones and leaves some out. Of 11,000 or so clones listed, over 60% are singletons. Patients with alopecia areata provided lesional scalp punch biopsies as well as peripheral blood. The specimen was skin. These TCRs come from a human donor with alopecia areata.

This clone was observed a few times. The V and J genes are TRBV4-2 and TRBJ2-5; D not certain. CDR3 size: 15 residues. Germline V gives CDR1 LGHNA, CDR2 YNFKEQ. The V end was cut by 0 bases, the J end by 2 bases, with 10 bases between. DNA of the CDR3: TGTGCCAGCAGCCAAGATCCGGGCAGTCAAGAGACCCAGTACTTC. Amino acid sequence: CASSQDPGSQETQYF.

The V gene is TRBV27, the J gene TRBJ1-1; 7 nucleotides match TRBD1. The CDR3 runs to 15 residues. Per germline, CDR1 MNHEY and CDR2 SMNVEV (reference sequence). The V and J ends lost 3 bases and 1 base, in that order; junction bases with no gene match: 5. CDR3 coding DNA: TGTGCCAGCAGTTTGGCCGGGACAGCGAACACTGAAGCTTTCTTT. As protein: CASSLAGTANTEAFF.

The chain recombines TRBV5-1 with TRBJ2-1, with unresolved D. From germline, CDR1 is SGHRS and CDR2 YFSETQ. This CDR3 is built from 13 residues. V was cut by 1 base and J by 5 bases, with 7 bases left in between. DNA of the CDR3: TGCGCCAGCAGCTTGACCAATAACAATGAGCAGTTCTTC. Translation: CASSLTNNNEQFF. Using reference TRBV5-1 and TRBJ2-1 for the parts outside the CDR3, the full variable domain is KAGVTQTPRYLIKTRGQQVTLSCSPISGHRSVSWYQQTPGQGLQFLFEYFSETQRNKGNFPGRFSGRQFSNSRSEMNVSTLELGDSALYLCASSLTNNNEQFFGPGTRLTVL.

The CDR3 bases are TGTGCCAGCAGTTTGTACAGGGGGCAGGAGGTAGCTTTCTTT. Its protein is CASSLYRGQEVAFF. The J gene is TRBJ1-1, the V gene TRBV28, with 9 positions matching TRBD1. This CDR3 has 14 amino acids. V trimming: 3 bases; J trimming: 10 bases; junction bases outside the gene matches: 9. The germline V gene has CDR1 MDHEN and CDR2 SYDVKM.

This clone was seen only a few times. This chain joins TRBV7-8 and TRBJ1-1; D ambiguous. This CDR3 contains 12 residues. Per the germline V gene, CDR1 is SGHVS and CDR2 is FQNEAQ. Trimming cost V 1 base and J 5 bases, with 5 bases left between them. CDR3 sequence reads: CASSLGETEAFF. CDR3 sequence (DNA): TGTGCCAGCAGCTTAGGGGAGACTGAAGCTTTCTTT.

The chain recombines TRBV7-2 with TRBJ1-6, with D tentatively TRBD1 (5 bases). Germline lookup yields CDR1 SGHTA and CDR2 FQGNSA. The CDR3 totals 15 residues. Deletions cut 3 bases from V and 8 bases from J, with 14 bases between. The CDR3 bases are TGTGCCAGCAGCTTCACTCGACAGCCCCATTCACCCCTCCACTTT. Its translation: CASSFTRQPHSPLHF.

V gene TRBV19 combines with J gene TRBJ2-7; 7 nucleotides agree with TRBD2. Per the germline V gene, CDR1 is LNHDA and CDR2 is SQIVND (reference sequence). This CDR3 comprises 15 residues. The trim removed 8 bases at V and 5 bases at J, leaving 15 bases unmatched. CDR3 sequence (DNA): TGTGCCAGTGGGACTATCGGTGGAGGGAGGGACGAGCAGTACTTC. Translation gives CASGTIGGGRDEQYF. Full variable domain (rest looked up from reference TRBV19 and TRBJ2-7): DGGITQSPKYLFRKEGQNVTLSCEQNLNHDAMYWYRQDPGQGLRLIYYSQIVNDFQKGDIAEGYSVSREKKESFPLTVTSAQKNPTAFYLCASGTIGGGRDEQYFGPGTRLTVT.

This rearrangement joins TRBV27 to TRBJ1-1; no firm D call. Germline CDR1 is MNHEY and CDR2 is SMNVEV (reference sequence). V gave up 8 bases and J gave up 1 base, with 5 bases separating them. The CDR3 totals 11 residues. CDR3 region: CASLGNTEAFF. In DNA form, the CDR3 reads TGTGCCAGCCTAGGGAACACTGAAGCTTTCTTT.

The CDR3 DNA is TGCGCCAGCAGCCATGGGACAGGGAAGAGTTGCACTGAAGCTTTCTTT. Protein product: CASSHGTGKSCTEAFF. The chain carries TRBV23-1 and TRBJ1-1; 9 nucleotides agree with TRBD1. TRBV23-1 is an open reading frame, and its role is uncertain. V was pared by 6 bases and J by 4 bases, with 12 bases of the junction left unmatched. CDR3 length equals 16 residues.

CDR3 in DNA: TGTGCCAGCAGCCCCCTCCACAGGGTGGGGAGTGAAAAACTGTTTTTT. It specifies CASSPLHRVGSEKLFF. The V call is TRBV11-2, the J call TRBJ1-4; possible D gene TRBD1, 6 bases. The CDR3 is 16 amino acids. V was trimmed by 5 bases and J by 7 bases, leaving 20 bases between them. Germline lookup yields CDR1 SGHAT and CDR2 FQNNGV.

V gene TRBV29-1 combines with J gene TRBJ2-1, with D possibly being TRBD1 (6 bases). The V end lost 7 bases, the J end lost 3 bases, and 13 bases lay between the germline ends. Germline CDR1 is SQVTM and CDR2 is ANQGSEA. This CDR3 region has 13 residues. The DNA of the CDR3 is TGCAGCGCAACAGGGACGGGCTACAATGAGCAGTTCTTC. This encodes CSATGTGYNEQFF.

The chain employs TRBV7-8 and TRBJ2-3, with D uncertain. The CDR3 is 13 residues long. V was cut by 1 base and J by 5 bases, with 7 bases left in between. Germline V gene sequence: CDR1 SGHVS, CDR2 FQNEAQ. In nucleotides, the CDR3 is TGTGCCAGCAGCTTAGTAAACGGAGATACGCAGTATTTT. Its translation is CASSLVNGDTQYF.

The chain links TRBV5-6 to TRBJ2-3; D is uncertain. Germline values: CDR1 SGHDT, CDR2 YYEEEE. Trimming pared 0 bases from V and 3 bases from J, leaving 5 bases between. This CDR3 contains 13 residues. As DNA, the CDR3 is TGTGCCAGCAGCTTGGTTACAACAGATACGCAGTATTTT. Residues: CASSLVTTDTQYF.

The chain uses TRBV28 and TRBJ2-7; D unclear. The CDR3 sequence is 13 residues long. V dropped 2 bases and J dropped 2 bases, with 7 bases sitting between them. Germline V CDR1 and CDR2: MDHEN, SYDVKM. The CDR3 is CASSLPGTYEQYF. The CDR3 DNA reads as TGTGCCAGCAGTTTACCAGGAACCTACGAGCAGTACTTC.

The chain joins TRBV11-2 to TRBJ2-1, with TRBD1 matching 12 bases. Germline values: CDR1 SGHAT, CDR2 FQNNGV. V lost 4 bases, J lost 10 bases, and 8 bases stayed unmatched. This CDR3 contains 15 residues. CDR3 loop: CASSYWGQGAREQFF. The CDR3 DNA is TGTGCCAGCAGCTACTGGGGACAGGGGGCGAGGGAGCAGTTCTTC.

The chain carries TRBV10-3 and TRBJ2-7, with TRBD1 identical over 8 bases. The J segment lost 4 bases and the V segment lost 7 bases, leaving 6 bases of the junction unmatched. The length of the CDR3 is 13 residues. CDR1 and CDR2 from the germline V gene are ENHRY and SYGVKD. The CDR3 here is CAITGQGKYEQYF. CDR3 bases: TGTGCCATCACCGGACAGGGTAAATACGAGCAGTACTTC.

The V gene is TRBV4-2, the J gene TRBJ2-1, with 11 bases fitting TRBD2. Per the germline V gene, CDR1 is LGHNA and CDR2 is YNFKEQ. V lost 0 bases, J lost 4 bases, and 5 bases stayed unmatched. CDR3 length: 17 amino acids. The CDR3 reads CASSQDPRLAGYNEQFF. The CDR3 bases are TGTGCCAGCAGCCAAGATCCCCGACTAGCGGGATACAATGAGCAGTTCTTC.

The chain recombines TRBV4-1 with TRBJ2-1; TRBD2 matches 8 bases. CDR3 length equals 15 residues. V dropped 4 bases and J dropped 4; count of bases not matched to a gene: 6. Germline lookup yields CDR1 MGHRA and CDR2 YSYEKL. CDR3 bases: TGCGCCAGCAGCCTGAGCGGGAGACTATACAATGAGCAGTTCTTC. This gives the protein CASSLSGRLYNEQFF.

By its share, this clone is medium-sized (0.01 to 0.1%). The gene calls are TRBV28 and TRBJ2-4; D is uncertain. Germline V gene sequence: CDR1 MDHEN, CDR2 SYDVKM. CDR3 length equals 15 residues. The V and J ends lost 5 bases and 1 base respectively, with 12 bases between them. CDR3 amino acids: CASSPSMRAKNIQYF. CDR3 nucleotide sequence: TGTGCCAGCAGTCCCAGTATGAGGGCCAAAAACATTCAGTACTTC. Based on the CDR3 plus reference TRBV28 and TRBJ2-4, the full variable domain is DVKVTQSSRYLVKRTGEKVFLECVQDMDHENMFWYRQDPGLGLRLIYFSYDVKMKEKGDIPEGYSVSREKKERFSLILESASTNQTSMYLCASSPSMRAKNIQYFGAGTRLSVL.

The CDR3 DNA sequence: TGTGCCAGCAGCCGGGACAGGGGGACTAGCGGGACGAACACCGGGGAGCTGTTTTTT. Translating it yields CASSRDRGTSGTNTGELFF. V usage is TRBV28 and J usage is TRBJ2-2, with 13 positions matching TRBD2. Germline values: CDR1 MDHEN, CDR2 SYDVKM. This CDR3 comprises 19 residues. With 6 bases clipped from V and 0 bases from J, the junction kept 10 bases outside the gene matches.

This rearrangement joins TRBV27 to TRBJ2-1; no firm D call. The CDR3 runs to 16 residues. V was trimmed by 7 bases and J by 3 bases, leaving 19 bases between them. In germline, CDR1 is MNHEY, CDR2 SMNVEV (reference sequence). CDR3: CASISTTTYNYNEQFF. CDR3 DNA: TGTGCCAGCATCTCGACCACAACTTATAACTACAATGAGCAGTTCTTC.

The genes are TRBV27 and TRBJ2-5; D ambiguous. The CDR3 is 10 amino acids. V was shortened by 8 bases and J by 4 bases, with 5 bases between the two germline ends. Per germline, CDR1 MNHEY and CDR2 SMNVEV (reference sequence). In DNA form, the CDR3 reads TGTGCCAGCGGAATAGAGACCCAGTACTTC. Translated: CASGIETQYF.

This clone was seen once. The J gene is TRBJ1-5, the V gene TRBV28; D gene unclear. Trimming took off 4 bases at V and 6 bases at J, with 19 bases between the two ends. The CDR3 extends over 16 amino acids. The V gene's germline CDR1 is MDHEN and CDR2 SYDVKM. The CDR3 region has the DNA TGTGCCAGCAGTTCGTCACTCCAGAATTACGGTCAGCCCCAGCATTTT. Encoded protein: CASSSSLQNYGQPQHF.